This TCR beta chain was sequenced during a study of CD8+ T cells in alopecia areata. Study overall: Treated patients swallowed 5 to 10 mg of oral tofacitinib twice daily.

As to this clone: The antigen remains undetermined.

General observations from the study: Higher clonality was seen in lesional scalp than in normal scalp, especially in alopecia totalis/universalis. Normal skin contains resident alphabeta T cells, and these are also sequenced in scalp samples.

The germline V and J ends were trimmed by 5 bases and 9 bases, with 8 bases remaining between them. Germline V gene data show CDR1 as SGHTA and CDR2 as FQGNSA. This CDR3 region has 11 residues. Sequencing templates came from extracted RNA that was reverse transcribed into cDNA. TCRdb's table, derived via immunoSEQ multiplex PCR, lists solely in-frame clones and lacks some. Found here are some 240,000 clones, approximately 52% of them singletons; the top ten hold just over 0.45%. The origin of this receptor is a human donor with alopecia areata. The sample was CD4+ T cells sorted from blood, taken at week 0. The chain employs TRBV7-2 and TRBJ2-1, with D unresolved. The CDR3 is CASSGFSEQFF. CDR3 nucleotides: TGTGCCAGCAGCGGCTTTTCTGAGCAGTTCTTC.